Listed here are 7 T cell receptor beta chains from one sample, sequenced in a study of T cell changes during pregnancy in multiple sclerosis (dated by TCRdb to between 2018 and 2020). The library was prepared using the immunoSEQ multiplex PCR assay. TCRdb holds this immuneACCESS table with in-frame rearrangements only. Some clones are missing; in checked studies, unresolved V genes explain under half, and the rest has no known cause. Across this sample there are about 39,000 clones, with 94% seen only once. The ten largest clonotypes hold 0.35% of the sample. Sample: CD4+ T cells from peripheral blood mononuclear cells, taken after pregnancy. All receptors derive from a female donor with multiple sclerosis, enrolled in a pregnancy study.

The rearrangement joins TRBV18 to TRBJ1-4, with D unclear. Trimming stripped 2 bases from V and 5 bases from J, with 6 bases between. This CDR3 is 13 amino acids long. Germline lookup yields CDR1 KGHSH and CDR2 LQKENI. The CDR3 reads CASSPSRNEKLFF. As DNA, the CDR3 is TGTGCCAGCTCACCATCCAGAAATGAAAAACTGTTTTTT.

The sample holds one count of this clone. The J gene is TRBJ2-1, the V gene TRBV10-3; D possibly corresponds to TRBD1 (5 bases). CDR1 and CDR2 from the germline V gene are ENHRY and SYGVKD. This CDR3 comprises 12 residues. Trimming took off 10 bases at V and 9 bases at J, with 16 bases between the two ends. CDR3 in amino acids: CATRQGVGEQFF. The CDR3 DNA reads TGTGCCACACGCCAGGGCGTGGGTGAGCAGTTCTTC.

The CDR3: CASNPRDNQPQHF. For the CDR3, the DNA is TGTGCCAGTAATCCCAGGGACAATCAGCCCCAGCATTTT. The chain recombines TRBV19 with TRBJ1-5; D is perhaps TRBD1 (5 bases). The CDR3 spans 13 residues. V lost 7 bases and J lost 3, with 10 bases in between. The germline V gene encodes CDR1 LNHDA and CDR2 SQIVND (reference sequence).

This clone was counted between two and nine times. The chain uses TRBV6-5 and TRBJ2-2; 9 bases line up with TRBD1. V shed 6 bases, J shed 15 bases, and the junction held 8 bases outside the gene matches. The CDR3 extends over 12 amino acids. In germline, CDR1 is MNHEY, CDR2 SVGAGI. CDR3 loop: CASSDGTGRMFF. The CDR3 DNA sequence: TGTGCCAGCAGCGACGGGACAGGGAGGATGTTTTTT.

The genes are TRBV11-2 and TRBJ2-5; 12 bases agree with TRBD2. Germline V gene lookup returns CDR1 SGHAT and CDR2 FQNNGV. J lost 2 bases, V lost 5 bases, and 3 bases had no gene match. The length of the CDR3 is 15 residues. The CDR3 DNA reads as TGTGCCAGCAGCACCCTAGCGGGGGGGCAAGAGACCCAGTACTTC. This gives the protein CASSTLAGGQETQYF.

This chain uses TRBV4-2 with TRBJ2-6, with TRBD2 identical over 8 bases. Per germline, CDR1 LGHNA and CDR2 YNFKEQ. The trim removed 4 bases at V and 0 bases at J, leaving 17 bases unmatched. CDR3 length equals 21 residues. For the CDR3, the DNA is TGTGCCAGCAGCCCAGATCCCCGCGGGAGCGGGGGCTACTCTGGGGCCAACGTCCTGACTTTC. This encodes CASSPDPRGSGGYSGANVLTF.

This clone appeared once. CDR3 in amino acids: CASSLGPGQGNQPQHF. CDR3 sequence (DNA): TGTGCCAGCAGCTTAGGACCGGGACAGGGAAATCAGCCCCAGCATTTT. The V gene is TRBV11-2, the J gene TRBJ1-5; 9 positions agree with TRBD1. The germline gives CDR1 SGHAT, CDR2 FQNNGV. V trimming: 1 base; J trimming: 4 bases; junction bases outside the gene matches: 5. The CDR3 is made up of 16 amino acids.